What follows is one T cell receptor beta chain and its context. Its specificity is unknown. RNA was isolated and reverse transcribed to cDNA, the sequencing template. Some clones are missing from TCRdb's copy, which holds only in-frame ones; the method was immunoSEQ multiplex PCR. The sample includes about 110,000 clones, roughly 60% of them seen just once. This specimen belongs to a study of CD8+ T cells in alopecia areata. Study results and caveats: Compared with mice, patients displayed less clear TCR sharing, possibly for HLA-related reasons. Lesional scalp displayed greater clonality than normal scalp, most notably in alopecia totalis/universalis.

This TCR was recovered from a human donor in good health. Sequencing input: CD8+ T cells sorted from blood.

In DNA, the CDR3 is TGCGCCAGCAGTCAAACGGCTGGGGGGCACGAGCAGTACTTC. The encoded protein is CASSQTAGGHEQYF. V is TRBV23-1 and J is TRBJ2-7, with D perhaps matching TRBD1 or TRBD2 (6 bases each). TRBV23-1 is sorted into the ORF group, with uncertain function. CDR3 length equals 14 residues. V gave up 2 bases and J gave up 5 bases, with 13 bases separating them.